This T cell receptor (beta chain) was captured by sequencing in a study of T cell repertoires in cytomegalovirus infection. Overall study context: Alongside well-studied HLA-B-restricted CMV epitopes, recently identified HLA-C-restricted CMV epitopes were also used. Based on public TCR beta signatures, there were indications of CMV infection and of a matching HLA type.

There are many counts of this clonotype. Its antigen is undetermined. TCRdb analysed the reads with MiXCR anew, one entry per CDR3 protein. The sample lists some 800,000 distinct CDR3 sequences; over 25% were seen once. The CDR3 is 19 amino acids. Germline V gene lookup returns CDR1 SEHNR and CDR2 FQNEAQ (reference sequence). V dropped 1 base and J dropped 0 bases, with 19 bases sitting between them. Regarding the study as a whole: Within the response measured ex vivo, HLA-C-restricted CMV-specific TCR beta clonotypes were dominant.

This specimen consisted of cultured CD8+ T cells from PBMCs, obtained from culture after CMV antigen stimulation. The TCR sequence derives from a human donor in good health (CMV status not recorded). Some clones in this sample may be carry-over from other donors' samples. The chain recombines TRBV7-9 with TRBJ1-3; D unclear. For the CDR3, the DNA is TGTGCCAGCAGCTTAGAAGTATCCGGGCCGAAATTCTCTGGAAACACCATATATTTT. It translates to CASSLEVSGPKFSGNTIYF.